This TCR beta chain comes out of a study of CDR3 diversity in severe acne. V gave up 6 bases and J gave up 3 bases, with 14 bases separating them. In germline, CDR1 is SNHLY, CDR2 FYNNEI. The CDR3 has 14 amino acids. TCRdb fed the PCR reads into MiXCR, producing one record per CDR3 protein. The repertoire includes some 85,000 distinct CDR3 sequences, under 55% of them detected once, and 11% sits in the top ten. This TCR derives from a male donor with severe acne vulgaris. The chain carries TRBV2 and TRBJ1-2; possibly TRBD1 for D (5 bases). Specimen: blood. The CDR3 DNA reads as TGTGCCAGCAGCCCAGGGACGGCGGACTATGGCTACACCTTC. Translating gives CASSPGTADYGYTF.